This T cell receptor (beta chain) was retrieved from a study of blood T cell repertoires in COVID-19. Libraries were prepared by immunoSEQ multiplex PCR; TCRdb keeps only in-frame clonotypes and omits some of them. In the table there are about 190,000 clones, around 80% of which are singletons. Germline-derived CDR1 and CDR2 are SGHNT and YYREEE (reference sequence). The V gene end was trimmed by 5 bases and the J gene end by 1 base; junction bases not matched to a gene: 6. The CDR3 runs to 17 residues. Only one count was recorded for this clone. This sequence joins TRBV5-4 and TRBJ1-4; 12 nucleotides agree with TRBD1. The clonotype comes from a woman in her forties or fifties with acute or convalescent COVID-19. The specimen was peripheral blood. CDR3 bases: TGTGCCAGCAGTCCGGGACAGGGGGCAAGAACTAATGAAAAACTGTTTTTT. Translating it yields CASSPGQGARTNEKLFF.